This T cell receptor (beta chain) appears in the sequencing data of a study of breast tumors, draining lymph nodes, adjacent tissues. Breast cancer patients provided tissue from their axillary draining lymph nodes. Each CDR3 protein is one row after TCRdb ran MiXCR on the multiplex PCR reads. The data contain about 130,000 distinct CDR3 sequences, about 20% of them singletons. The sample holds many counts of this clonotype. Antigen: not known. Whole-study results and caveats: Compared with lymph nodes, tumors were less diverse; compared with nontumor tissue, more. Tumor T cell lymph node origin was a supported hypothesis, not proven. Luminal-like breast cancer showed significantly higher tumor–nontumor repertoire similarity than basal-like.

The sequence was collected from a female donor with breast cancer. Some clones in this sample may be carry-over from other donors' samples. The sample taken for sequencing was axillary lymph node tissue.

The DNA of the CDR3 is TGCAGCGTCCTTCTCGGGGGCCGACCCTTCTATGGCTACACCTTC. As protein: CSVLLGGRPFYGYTF. The genes are TRBV29-1 and TRBJ1-2, with D tentatively TRBD1 (6 bases). Per the germline V gene, CDR1 is SQVTM and CDR2 is ANQGSEA. CDR3 length equals 15 residues. The V end lost 6 bases, the J end lost 4 bases, and 21 bases lay between the germline ends.